This passage covers 16 T cell receptor beta chains from one sample sequenced in a study of OX40 agonist ivuxolimab in advanced cancers. Assay: immunoSEQ multiplex PCR; the TCRdb copy retains only in-frame clones and omits some. Of about 78,000 clones in the sample, about 80% were seen once. This sample comprised CD4+ or CD8+ T cells sorted from blood, obtained in a trial of the OX40 agonist ivuxolimab. The receptors originated from an adult with an advanced solid tumor such as melanoma, head and neck, liver or kidney cancer.

This rearrangement joins TRBV10-1 to TRBJ2-5; a possible D gene is TRBD2 (6 bases). From germline, CDR1 is WNHNN and CDR2 SYGVQD (reference sequence). The CDR3 is 16 amino acids. Trimming removed 3 bases from V and 5 bases from J, with 19 bases in between. The CDR3 is CASSDPPGLLSETQYF. The CDR3 nucleotides are TGCGCCAGCAGTGACCCGCCGGGACTCCTTAGTGAGACCCAGTACTTC.

V usage is TRBV6-5 and J usage is TRBJ1-1; D is unresolved. Germline V gives CDR1 MNHEY, CDR2 SVGAGI. This CDR3 has 13 amino acids. The V end was cut by 5 bases, the J end by 7 bases, with 14 bases between. The CDR3 loop is CASSPPPTVEAFF. The DNA of the CDR3 is TGTGCCAGCAGTCCCCCACCCACGGTTGAAGCTTTCTTT.

The chain recombines TRBV18 with TRBJ2-2, with TRBD1 matching 8 bases. Germline trimming cut 5 bases from V and 1 base from J; bases unmatched to any gene: 3. This CDR3 is 15 amino acids long. From germline, CDR1 is KGHSH and CDR2 LQKENI. The CDR3 reads CASSAGTGNTGELFF. The CDR3 DNA reads TGTGCCAGCTCAGCCGGGACAGGGAACACCGGGGAGCTGTTTTTT.

V gene TRBV18 combines with J gene TRBJ2-5, with D perhaps matching TRBD1 (7 bases). Germline CDR1 is KGHSH and CDR2 is LQKENI. The V and J ends lost 2 bases and 3 bases respectively, with 16 bases between them. The CDR3 covers 16 residues. The CDR3 DNA reads TGTGCCAGCTCACCATCGAGCGGCAGGGGGGAAGAGACCCAGTACTTC. It yields the protein CASSPSSGRGEETQYF.

This sequence joins TRBV29-1 and TRBJ1-2; 7 bases map to TRBD1. The germline CDR1 and CDR2 sequences are SQVTM and ANQGSEA. The J segment lost 6 bases and the V segment lost 6 bases, leaving 13 bases of the junction unmatched. CDR3 size: 14 residues. Written as DNA, the CDR3 is TGCAGCGTCGGGGGACAGAGAAGTCCAGATGGCTACACCTTC. This translates into CSVGGQRSPDGYTF.

V is TRBV29-1 and J is TRBJ2-1; 9 bases are shared with TRBD1. CDR1 and CDR2 (germline): SQVTM, ANQGSEA. V dropped 6 bases and J dropped 2; count of bases not matched to a gene: 5. CDR3 length equals 14 residues. The CDR3 protein is CSVDRGETYNEQFF. The CDR3 DNA is TGCAGCGTAGACAGGGGGGAAACCTACAATGAGCAGTTCTTC.

This clone showed up just a few times. The chain links TRBV7-8 to TRBJ2-1, with 7 bases fitting TRBD2. The V gene's germline CDR1 is SGHVS and CDR2 FQNEAQ. The CDR3 is 14 amino acids. V lost 1 base to trimming and J lost 10 bases; unmatched junction nucleotides: 7. CDR3 region: CASSLVWEGREQFF. CDR3 sequence (DNA): TGTGCCAGCAGCTTAGTATGGGAGGGGAGGGAGCAGTTCTTC.

This chain joins TRBV11-2 and TRBJ2-1, with 12 nucleotides matching TRBD2. The CDR3 totals 15 residues. Trimming at V came to 5 bases and at J to 4 bases, leaving 3 bases not matched to a gene. The germline CDR1 and CDR2 sequences are SGHAT and FQNNGV. Here the CDR3 reads CASSMGLAGYNEQFF. The CDR3 nucleotides are TGTGCCAGCAGCATGGGACTAGCGGGTTACAATGAGCAGTTCTTC.

This clone appeared a few times. One end of the junction is discordant with germline, which a read error may explain. The genes are TRBV7-8 and TRBJ2-6; D may be TRBD1 or TRBD2 (5 bases each). This CDR3 contains 18 residues. Germline V gives CDR1 SGHVS, CDR2 FQNEAQ. For the CDR3, the DNA is TGTGCCAGCAGGTTAGCCGGGACGGATCACTCTGGGGCCAACGTCCTGACTTTC. Translating gives CASRLAGTDHSGANVLTF. The full variable domain, with the rest looked up from reference TRBV7-8 and TRBJ2-6, is GAGVSQSPRYKVAKRGQDVALRCDPISGHVSLFWYQQALGQGPEFLTYFQNEAQLDKSGLPSDRFFAERPEGSVSTLKIQRTQQEDSAVYLCASRLAGTDHSGANVLTFGAGSRLTVL.

The V and J genes are TRBV5-1 and TRBJ2-2; 7 bases map to TRBD2. Germline V gene lookup returns CDR1 SGHRS and CDR2 YFSETQ. CDR3 size: 16 residues. The J segment lost 2 bases and the V segment lost 0 bases, leaving 4 bases of the junction unmatched. The CDR3 sequence: CASSLGLARNTGELFF. CDR3 bases: TGCGCCAGCAGCTTGGGACTAGCCCGAAACACCGGGGAGCTGTTTTTT.

The gene calls are TRBV7-2 and TRBJ2-1; unclear D gene. V gave up 0 bases and J gave up 10 bases, with 7 bases separating them. Germline V gene sequence: CDR1 SGHTA, CDR2 FQGNSA. This CDR3 is built from 12 residues. The CDR3 sequence: CASSLAGIEQFF. CDR3 DNA: TGTGCCAGCAGCTTAGCGGGGATCGAGCAGTTCTTC.

The rearrangement joins TRBV19 to TRBJ1-4; 7 nucleotides align to TRBD1. Germline V CDR1 and CDR2: LNHDA, SQIVND (reference sequence). The CDR3 sequence is 13 residues long. V lost 6 bases and J lost 8; bases outside the gene matches: 6. CDR3 in amino acids: CASSDRQGEKLFF. In DNA form, the CDR3 reads TGTGCCAGTAGCGATCGACAGGGAGAAAAACTGTTTTTT.

The rearrangement uses TRBV11-3 and TRBJ2-1; D is possibly TRBD1 or TRBD2 (6 bases each). CDR3 length: 15 residues. V shed 6 bases and J shed 3 bases, with 15 bases lying between them. Germline V lookup: CDR1 SGHNT, CDR2 YENEEA. The CDR3 here is CASSPTRGNYNEQFF. The CDR3 bases are TGTGCCAGCAGTCCGACTAGGGGGAACTACAATGAGCAGTTCTTC.

The CDR3 sequence is CASSSPGLAGGLTDTQYF. The DNA of the CDR3 is TGCGCCAGCAGCTCTCCGGGACTAGCGGGGGGGCTAACAGATACGCAGTATTTT. The rearrangement uses TRBV5-1 and TRBJ2-3, with 16 bases aligning to TRBD2. Per the germline V gene, CDR1 is SGHRS and CDR2 is YFSETQ. V gave up 3 bases and J gave up 3 bases; unmatched junction bases: 7. The CDR3 runs to 18 residues.

The rearrangement links TRBV7-3 to TRBJ2-1; 8 positions agree with TRBD1. The germline V gene encodes CDR1 SGHTA and CDR2 FQGTGA. Trimming cost V 4 bases and J 7 bases; bases outside gene matches: 9. The CDR3 runs 15 residues. Here the CDR3 reads CASSSGGLTGNEQFF. CDR3 nucleotide sequence: TGTGCCAGCAGCTCAGGGGGCTTGACGGGAAATGAGCAGTTCTTC.

The chain recombines TRBV6-6 with TRBJ2-5, with 11 nucleotides matching TRBD2. V was pared by 5 bases and J by 5 bases, with 4 bases of the junction left unmatched. This CDR3 is 14 amino acids long. The germline gives CDR1 MNHNY, CDR2 SVGAGI (reference sequence). CDR3 protein: CASSRLAGLETQYF. The CDR3 bases are TGTGCCAGCAGTCGACTAGCGGGATTGGAGACCCAGTACTTC.